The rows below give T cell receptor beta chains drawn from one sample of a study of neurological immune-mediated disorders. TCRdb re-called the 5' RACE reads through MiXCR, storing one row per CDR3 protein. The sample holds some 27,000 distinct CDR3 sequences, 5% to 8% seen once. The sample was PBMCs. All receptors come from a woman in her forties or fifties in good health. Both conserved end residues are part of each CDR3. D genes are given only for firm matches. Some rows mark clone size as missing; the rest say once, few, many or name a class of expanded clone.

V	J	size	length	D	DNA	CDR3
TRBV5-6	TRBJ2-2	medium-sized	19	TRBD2	TGTGCCAGCAGTTCGTCCGGACTAGCGGGAGGGCTGGTCACCGGGGAGCTGTTTTTT	CASSSSGLAGGLVTGELFF
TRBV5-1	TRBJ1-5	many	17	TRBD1	TGCGCCAGCAGCTTGGGGGCCGGGACAGGCGAAAATCAGCCCCAGCATTTT	CASSLGAGTGENQPQHF
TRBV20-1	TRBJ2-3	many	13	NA	TGCAGTGGTACCCGTATGGGCACAGATACGCAGTATTTT	CSGTRMGTDTQYF
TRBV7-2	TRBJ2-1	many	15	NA	TGTGCCAGCAGCTTACAGGGGGGTCCTTACAATGAGCAGTTCTTC	CASSLQGGPYNEQFF
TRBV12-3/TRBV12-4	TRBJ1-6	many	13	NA	TGTGCCAGCAAAGGGACTTCTAATTCACCCCTCCACTTT	CASKGTSNSPLHF
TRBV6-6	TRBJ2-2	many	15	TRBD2	TGTGCCAGCAATCAGGCGGGGGGGCCCACCGGGGAGCTGTTTTTT	CASNQAGGPTGELFF
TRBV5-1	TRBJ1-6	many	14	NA	TGCGCCAGCAGCTCGGGGGGTGTGGGATCACCCCTCCACTTT	CASSSGGVGSPLHF
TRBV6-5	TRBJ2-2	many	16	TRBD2	TGTGCCAGCGGACGGACTAGCGGGAGGAACACCGGGGAGCTGTTTTTT	CASGRTSGRNTGELFF
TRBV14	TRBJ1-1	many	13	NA	TGTGCCAGCAGCCAGGCCATCATCACTGAAGCTTTCTTT	CASSQAIITEAFF
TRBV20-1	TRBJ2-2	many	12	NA	TGCAGTGCTAGACTAACTACCGGGGAGCTGTTTTTT	CSARLTTGELFF
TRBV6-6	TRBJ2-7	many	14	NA	TGTGCCAGCAGCCCGGAGTGGGGGAGGTACGAGCAGTACTTC	CASSPEWGRYEQYF
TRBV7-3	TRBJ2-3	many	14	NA	TGTGCCAGCAGCTCCGGGGGCGGCACAGATACGCAGTATTTT	CASSSGGGTDTQYF
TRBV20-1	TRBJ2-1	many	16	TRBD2	TGCAGTGCTAGAGAAGGGACTAGCCTTCGGGACAATGAGCAGTTCTTC	CSAREGTSLRDNEQFF
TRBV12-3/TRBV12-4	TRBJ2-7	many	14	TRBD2	TGTGCCAGCAGACGCGGGGGGACGTACTACGAGCAGTACTTC	CASRRGGTYYEQYF
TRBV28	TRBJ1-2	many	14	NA	TGTGCCAGCACCCCGGGTAGTGATATCTCTGGCTACACCTTC	CASTPGSDISGYTF
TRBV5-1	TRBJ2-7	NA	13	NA	TGCGCCAGCAGCTTGGAAAGTACCTACGAGCAGTACTTC	CASSLESTYEQYF
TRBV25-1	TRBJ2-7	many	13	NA	TGTGCCAGCAGTGAACGGGCCCACTACGAGCAGTACTTC	CASSERAHYEQYF
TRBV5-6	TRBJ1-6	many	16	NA	TGTGCCAGCAGCTTGGGGGCAAGCTCCTATAATTCACCCCTCCACTTT	CASSLGASSYNSPLHF
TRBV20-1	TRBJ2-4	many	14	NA	TGCAGTGCTAGCCCGGGTATTCAGGGCGACATTCAGTACTTC	CSASPGIQGDIQYF
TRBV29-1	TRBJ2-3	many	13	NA	TGCAGCGCAGCTCGCGGGTCTAAAAATACGCAGTATTTT	CSAARGSKNTQYF
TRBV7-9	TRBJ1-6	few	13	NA	TGTGCCAGCAGCTATCTGAGTAATTCACCCCTCCACTTT	CASSYLSNSPLHF
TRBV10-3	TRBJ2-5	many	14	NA	TGTGCCATCAGTGAGTCGAAGGGGAAGGAGACCCAGTACTTC	CAISESKGKETQYF
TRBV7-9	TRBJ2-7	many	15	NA	TGTGCCAGCAGCCGAGTGGAACCGGTCTACTACGAGCAGTACTTC	CASSRVEPVYYEQYF
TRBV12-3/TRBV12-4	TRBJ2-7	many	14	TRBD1	TGTGCCAGCAGGGCGGGACAGGGCCATACGACGCAGTACTTC	CASRAGQGHTTQYF
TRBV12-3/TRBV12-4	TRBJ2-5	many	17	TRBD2	TGTACCAGCATCTTAAATATAGGGACTAGCGGGAGAGAGACCCAGTACTTC	CTSILNIGTSGRETQYF
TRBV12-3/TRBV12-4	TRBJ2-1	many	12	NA	TGTGCCAGCAGCCTGGGGTTCAATGAGCAGTTCTTC	CASSLGFNEQFF
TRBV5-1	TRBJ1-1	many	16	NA	TGCGCCAGCAGCCCAGGCGACGACAGGCGCCACACTGAAGCTTTCTTT	CASSPGDDRRHTEAFF
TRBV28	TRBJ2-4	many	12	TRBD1	TGTGCCAGCACCGACAGGGCAAACATTCAGTACTTC	CASTDRANIQYF
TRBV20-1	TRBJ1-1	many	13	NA	TGCAGTGCTAGAGGACTCAGCCGGGCTGAAGCTTTCTTT	CSARGLSRAEAFF
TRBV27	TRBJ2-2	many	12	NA	TGTGCCAGCAGTCACCGGGGCGGGGAGCTGTTTTTT	CASSHRGGELFF
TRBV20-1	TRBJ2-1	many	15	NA	TGCAGTGCTAGCGGAAAGACATATTCTCTCAATGAGCAGTTCTTC	CSASGKTYSLNEQFF
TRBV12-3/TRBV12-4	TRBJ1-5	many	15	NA	TGTGCCAGCAGTTTCTCCGGGCCGAGCAATCAGCCCCGGCATTTT	CASSFSGPSNQPRHF
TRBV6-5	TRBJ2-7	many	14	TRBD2	TGTGCCAGCAGTTACGCGGGAGGGCCCTACGAGCAGTACTTC	CASSYAGGPYEQYF
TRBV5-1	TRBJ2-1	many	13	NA	TGCGCCAGCAGCGTAGACCGGTACAATGAGCAGTTCTTC	CASSVDRYNEQFF
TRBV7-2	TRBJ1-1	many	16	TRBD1	TGTGCCAGCAGCTTATGGACAGGGAAGATAGGCACTGAAGCTTTCTTT	CASSLWTGKIGTEAFF
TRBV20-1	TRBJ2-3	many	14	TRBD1	TGCAGTGCTAGGGTCTCAGGGGGCGCGGATACGCAGTATTTT	CSARVSGGADTQYF
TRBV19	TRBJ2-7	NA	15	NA	TGTGCCAGTAGTATGGAGGGGTCGAGCTCCTACGAGCAGTACTTC	CASSMEGSSSYEQYF
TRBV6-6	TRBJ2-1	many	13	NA	TGTGCCAGCAGCTCATTTCCTTCCAATGAGCAGTTCTTC	CASSSFPSNEQFF
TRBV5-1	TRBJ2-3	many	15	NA	TGCGCCAGCAGCTTACAGGCCCGAAGCACAGATACGCAGTATTTT	CASSLQARSTDTQYF
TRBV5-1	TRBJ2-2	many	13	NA	TGCGCCAGCAGCTTCGGGAACACCGGGGAGCTGTTTTTT	CASSFGNTGELFF
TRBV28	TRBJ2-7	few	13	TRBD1	TGTGCCAGCAGTTCGGGACAGCCCTACGAGCAGTACTTC	CASSSGQPYEQYF
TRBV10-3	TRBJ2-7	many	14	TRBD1	TGTGCCTCGCACCGGGACAGGAGTACCTACGAGCAGTACTTC	CASHRDRSTYEQYF
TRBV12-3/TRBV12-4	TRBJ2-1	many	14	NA	TGTGCCAGCAGTGATTCAGCTAGTGGTAATGAGCAGTTCTTC	CASSDSASGNEQFF
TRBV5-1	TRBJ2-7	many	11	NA	TGCGCCAGCAGGGGGGCCTACGAGCAGTACTTC	CASRGAYEQYF
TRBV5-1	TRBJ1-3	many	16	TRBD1	TGCGCCAGCAGCACCGGACAGGGATCGACTGGAAACACCATATATTTT	CASSTGQGSTGNTIYF
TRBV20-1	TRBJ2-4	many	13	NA	TGCAGCGCTAGAGATGAGGGGGAAAACATTCAGTACTTC	CSARDEGENIQYF
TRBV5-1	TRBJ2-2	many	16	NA	TGCGCCAGCAGCTTGGCCATTATGGGGGCCACCGGGGAGCTGTTTTTT	CASSLAIMGATGELFF
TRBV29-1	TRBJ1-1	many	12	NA	TGCAGCGCTCGACGCCCGAACACTGAAGCTTTCTTT	CSARRPNTEAFF
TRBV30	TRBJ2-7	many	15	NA	TGTGCCTGGAGTGTACGGCCCTTTCCAATTTACGAGCAGTACTTC	CAWSVRPFPIYEQYF
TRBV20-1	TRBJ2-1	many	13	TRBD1	TGCAGTGCTAGTAGGACAGGGTACAATGAGCAGTTCTTC	CSASRTGYNEQFF
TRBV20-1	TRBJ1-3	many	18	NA	TGCAGTGCTAGTGTGGGCAGGGGCCACCCTGTCTCTGGAAACACCATATATTTT	CSASVGRGHPVSGNTIYF
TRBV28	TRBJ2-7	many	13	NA	TGTGCCAGCCGGGACACGTCGGAGTACGAGCAGTACTTC	CASRDTSEYEQYF
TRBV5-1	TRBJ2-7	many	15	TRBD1	TGCGCCAGCAGCCCGGGACAGGGGGGATCCTACGAGCAGTACTTC	CASSPGQGGSYEQYF
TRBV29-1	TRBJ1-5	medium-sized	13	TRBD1	TGCAGCGTTCGACAGGGGAGCGATCAGCCCCAGCATTTT	CSVRQGSDQPQHF
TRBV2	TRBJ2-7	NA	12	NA	TGTGCTAGAGATCGCAACGGATACGAGCAGTACTTC	CARDRNGYEQYF
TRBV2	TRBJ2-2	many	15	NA	TGTGCCAGCAGTACAGGGTCTGTCAGCCCCGGGGAGCTGTTTTTT	CASSTGSVSPGELFF
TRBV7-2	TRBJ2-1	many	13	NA	TGTGCCAGCAGCTTAGGGATCGCCAGTGAGCAGTTCTTC	CASSLGIASEQFF
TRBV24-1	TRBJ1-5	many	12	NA	TGTGCCACCAGTGGGGGTGCTCAGCCCCAGCATTTT	CATSGGAQPQHF
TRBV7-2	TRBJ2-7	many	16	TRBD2	TGTGCCAGCAGCTTAGGACTAGCGGGGGAAGGATACGAGCAGTACTTC	CASSLGLAGEGYEQYF